The source of this T cell receptor beta chain is a study of T cells in tuberculosis. Background on the study: CD1B tetramers identified T cells specific for mycobacterial lipid GMM.

Using immunoSEQ multiplex PCR, the repertoire was profiled, and TCRdb retains in-frame clones only, with some absent. The top ten hold roughly 2% of the sample, which has about 34,000 clones, roughly 92% seen once. Study-wide points: A GMM-specific repertoire classifier reached around 85% accuracy, AUROC around 0.87.

The CDR3 covers 14 residues. Trimming cost V 1 base and J 3 bases, with 9 bases left between them. The germline V gene has CDR1 MGHDK and CDR2 SYGVNS. As regards this clone: No antigen is known for it.

The sample comprised PBMCs. V and J are TRBV25-1 and TRBJ2-5, with D possibly being TRBD1 (5 bases). The TCR comes from a donor aged 10-29 years with latent tuberculosis or without tuberculosis infection. The CDR3 reads CASSESETEETQYF. CDR3 DNA sequence: TGTGCCAGCAGTGAATCTGAGACAGAAGAGACCCAGTACTTC.